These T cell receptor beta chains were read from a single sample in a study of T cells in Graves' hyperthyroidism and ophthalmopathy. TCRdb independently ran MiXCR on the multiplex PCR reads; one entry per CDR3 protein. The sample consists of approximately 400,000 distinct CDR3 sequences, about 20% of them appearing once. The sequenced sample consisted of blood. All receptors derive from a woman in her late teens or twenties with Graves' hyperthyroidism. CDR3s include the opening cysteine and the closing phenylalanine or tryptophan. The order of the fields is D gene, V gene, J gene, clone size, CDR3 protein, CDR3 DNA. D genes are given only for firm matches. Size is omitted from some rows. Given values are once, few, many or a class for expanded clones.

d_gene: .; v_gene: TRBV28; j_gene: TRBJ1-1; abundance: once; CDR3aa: CASSYPLGGVTEAFF; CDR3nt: TGTGCCAGCAGTTATCCTCTTGGCGGGGTAACTGAAGCTTTCTTT
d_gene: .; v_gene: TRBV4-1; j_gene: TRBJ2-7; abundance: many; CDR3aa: CASSQPGQATYEQYF; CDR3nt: TGCGCCAGCAGCCAACCGGGCCAAGCAACCTACGAGCAGTACTTC
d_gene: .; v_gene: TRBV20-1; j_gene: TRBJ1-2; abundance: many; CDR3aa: CSPARGSGYTF; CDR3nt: TGCAGTCCAGCACGGGGCTCGGGCTACACCTTC
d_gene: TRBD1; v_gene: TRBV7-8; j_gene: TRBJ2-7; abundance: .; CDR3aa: CASRVGQEQPYEQYF; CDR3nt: TGTGCCAGCAGGGTAGGACAGGAACAGCCCTACGAGCAGTACTTC
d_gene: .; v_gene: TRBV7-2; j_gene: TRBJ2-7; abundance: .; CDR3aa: CASSGLGSYEQYF; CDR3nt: TGTGCCAGCAGCGGTCTGGGCTCCTACGAGCAGTACTTC
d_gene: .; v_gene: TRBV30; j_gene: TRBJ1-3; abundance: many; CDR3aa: CAWSVQGRASGNTIYF; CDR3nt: TGTGCCTGGAGTGTACAGGGCAGGGCCTCTGGAAACACCATATATTTT
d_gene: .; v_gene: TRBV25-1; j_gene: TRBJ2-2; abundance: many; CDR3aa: CASSELGETGELFF; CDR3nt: TGTGCCAGCAGTGAACTCGGGGAGACCGGGGAGCTGTTTTTT
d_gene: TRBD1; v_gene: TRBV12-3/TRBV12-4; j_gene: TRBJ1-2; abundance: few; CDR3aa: CASRRQGNYGYTF; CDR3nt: TGTGCCAGCAGGCGACAGGGAAACTATGGCTACACCTTC
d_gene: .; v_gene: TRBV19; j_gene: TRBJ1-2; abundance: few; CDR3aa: CASSMVTGRGYTF; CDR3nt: TGTGCCAGTAGTATGGTAACAGGTAGAGGCTACACCTTC
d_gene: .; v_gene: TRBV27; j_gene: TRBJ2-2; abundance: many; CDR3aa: CASSVTDSASGELFF; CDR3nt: TGTGCCAGCAGTGTGACCGACAGCGCTTCCGGGGAGCTGTTTTTT
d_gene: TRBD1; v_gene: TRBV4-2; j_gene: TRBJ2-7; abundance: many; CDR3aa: CASSQDPDRPAYEQYF; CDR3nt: TGTGCCAGCAGCCAAGATCCGGACAGGCCAGCCTACGAGCAGTACTTC
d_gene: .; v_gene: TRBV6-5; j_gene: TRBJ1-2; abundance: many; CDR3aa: CASSPAGGGNYGYTF; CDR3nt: TGTGCCAGCAGTCCGGCAGGAGGCGGTAACTATGGCTACACCTTC
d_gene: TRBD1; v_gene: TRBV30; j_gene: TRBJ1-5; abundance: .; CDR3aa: CAFTTGGNQPQHF; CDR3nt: TGTGCCTTTACTACAGGGGGTAATCAGCCCCAGCATTTT
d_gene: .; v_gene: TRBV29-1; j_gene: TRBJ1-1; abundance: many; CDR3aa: CSVEARVGFLNTEAFF; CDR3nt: TGCAGCGTTGAGGCCAGGGTGGGTTTTTTGAACACTGAAGCTTTCTTT
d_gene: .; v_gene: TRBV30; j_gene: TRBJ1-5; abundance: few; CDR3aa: CAWSGGNQPQHF; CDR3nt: TGTGCCTGGAGTGGGGGAAATCAGCCCCAGCATTTT
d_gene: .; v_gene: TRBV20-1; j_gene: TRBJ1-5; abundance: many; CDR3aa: CSARGVGGNQPQHF; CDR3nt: TGCAGTGCTAGAGGTGTGGGGGGGAATCAGCCCCAGCATTTT
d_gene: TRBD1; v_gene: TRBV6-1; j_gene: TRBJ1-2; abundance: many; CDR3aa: CASSQTGGSYGYTF; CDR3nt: TGTGCCAGCAGTCAAACAGGGGGCAGCTATGGCTACACCTTC
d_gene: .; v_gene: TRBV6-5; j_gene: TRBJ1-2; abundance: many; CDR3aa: CASSYSDGSGYTF; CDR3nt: TGTGCCAGCAGTTACTCCGACGGTAGTGGCTACACCTTC
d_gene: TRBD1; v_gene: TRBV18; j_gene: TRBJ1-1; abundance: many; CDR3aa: CASSPDRADTEAFF; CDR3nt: TGTGCCAGCTCACCTGACAGGGCGGACACTGAAGCTTTCTTT
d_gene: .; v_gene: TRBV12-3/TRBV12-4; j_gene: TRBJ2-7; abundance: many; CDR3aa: CASSLGAIYEQYF; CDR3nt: TGTGCCAGCAGTTTGGGGGCAATCTACGAGCAGTACTTC
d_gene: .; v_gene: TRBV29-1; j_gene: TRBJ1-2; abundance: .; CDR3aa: CSVSGVDNYGYTF; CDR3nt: TGCAGCGTTAGTGGAGTCGATAACTATGGCTACACCTTC
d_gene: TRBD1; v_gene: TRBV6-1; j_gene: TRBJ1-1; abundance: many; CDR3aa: CASRFGTGGIAEAFF; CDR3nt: TGTGCCAGCAGATTCGGGACAGGGGGCATCGCTGAAGCTTTCTTT
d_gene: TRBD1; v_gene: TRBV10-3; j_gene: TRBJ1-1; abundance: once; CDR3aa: CAIRGTANTETFF; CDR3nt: TGTGCCATCAGGGGGACAGCGAACACTGAAACTTTCTTT
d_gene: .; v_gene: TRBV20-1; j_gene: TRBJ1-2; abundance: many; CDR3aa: CSARVPGNYGYTF; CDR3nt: TGCAGTGCTAGAGTCCCAGGGAACTATGGCTACACCTTC
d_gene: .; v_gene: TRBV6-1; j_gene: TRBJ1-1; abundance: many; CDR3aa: CASSDAGAYTEAFF; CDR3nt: TGTGCCAGCAGTGATGCAGGGGCTTACACTGAAGCTTTCTTT
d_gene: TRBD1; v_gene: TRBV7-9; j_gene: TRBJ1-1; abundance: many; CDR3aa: CASTGGMNTEAFF; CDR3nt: TGTGCCAGCACAGGGGGGATGAACACTGAAGCTTTCTTT
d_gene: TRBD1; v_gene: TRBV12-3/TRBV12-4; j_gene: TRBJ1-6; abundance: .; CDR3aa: CASSKLRGPGGSPLHF; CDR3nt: TGTGCCAGCAGTAAACTCAGGGGGCCCGGAGGCTCACCCCTCCACTTT
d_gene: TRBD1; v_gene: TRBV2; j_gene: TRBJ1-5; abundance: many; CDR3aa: CASSRGTAIFSNQPQHF; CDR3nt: TGTGCCAGCAGCCGCGGGACAGCAATTTTTAGCAATCAGCCCCAGCATTTT
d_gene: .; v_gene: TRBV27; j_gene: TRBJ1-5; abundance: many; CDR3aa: CASSLEGFGNQPQHF; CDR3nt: TGTGCCAGCAGTTTAGAGGGTTTCGGCAATCAGCCCCAGCATTTT
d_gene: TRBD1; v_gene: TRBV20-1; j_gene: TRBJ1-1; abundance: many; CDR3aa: CSARWTARGEAFF; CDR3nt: TGCAGTGCCAGATGGACAGCCAGGGGGGAAGCTTTCTTT
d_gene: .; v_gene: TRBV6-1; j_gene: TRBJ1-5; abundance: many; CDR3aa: CASLGRGPQHF; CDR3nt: TGTGCCAGCCTCGGGAGGGGGCCCCAGCATTTT
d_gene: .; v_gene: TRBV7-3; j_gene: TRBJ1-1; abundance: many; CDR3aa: CASSLDHAVTEAFF; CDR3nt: TGTGCCAGCAGCTTGGACCACGCCGTCACTGAAGCTTTCTTT
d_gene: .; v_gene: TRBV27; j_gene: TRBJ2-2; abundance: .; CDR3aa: CASSPLRGRNTGELFF; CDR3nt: TGTGCCAGCAGCCCTCTCCGGGGGCGGAACACCGGGGAGCTGTTTTTT
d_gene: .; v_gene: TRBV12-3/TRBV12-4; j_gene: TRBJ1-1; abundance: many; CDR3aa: CASSHGTDVVAFF; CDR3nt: TGTGCCAGCAGCCACGGGACGGACGTTGTAGCTTTCTTT
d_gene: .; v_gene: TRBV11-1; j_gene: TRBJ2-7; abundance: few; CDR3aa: CASSSAPQSYEQYF; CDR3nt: TGTGCCAGCAGCTCGGCTCCGCAGTCCTACGAGCAGTACTTC
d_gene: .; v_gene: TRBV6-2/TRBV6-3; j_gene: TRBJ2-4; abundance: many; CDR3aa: CASSYGHVGNIQYF; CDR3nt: TGTGCCAGCAGTTACGGGCACGTCGGGAACATTCAGTACTTC